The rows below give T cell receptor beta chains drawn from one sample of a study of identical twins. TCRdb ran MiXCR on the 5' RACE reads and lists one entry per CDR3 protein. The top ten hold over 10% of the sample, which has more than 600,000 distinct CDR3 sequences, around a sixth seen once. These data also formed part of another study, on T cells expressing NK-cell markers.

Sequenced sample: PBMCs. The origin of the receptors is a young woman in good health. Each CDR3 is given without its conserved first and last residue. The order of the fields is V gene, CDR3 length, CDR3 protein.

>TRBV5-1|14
ASSLVAGLSSYEQY
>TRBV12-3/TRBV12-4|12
ASSFYASTDTQY
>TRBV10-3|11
AISATSGAEQY
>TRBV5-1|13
ASSKTRGSYNEQF
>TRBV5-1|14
ASSVTGAIHGNEQF
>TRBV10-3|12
AISERGTNTEAF
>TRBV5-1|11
ASGGGENTEAF
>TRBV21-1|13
ASSKRRDSKNIQY
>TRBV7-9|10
ASSSTWDEQF
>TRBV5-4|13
ASSLGGPKNTEAF
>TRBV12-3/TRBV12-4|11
ASSLVTINEQF
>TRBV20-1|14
SPSGRDTIFVYEQY
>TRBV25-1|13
ASNPGGTRFGEQF
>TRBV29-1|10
SVGAEDYGYT
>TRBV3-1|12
ASSQPSQQGWAF
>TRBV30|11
AWSVIGTGTQY
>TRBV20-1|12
SVPGSGSGNTIY
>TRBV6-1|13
ASTDRAVSSYEQY
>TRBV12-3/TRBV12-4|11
ATLGPPNTEAF
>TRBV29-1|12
SVRSGPTTSPLH
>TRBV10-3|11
AISVITSDEQY
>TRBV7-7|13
ASSQTGMSYNEQF
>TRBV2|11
ASKRTEPYEQY
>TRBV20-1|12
SASGASGSYEQY
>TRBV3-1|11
ASGTTGRNTIY
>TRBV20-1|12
SALTSGPTDTQY
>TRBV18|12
ASSADQTGPGYT
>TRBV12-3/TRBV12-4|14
ASSPGRGHSYNEQF
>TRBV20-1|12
SASGLAGEDTQY
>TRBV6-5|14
ASSYGPGANLNEQY
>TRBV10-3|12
AISEFWGNTEAF
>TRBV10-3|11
AISVETNYGYT
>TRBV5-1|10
ASSPTGWGAF
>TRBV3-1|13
ARAYPGKHDNEQF
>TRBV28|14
ASSPGGAPGGNEQF
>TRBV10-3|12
AISAGLGTDTQY
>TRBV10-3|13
AITPQGPLNNEQF
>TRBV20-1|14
SAGGSHSGGNQPQH
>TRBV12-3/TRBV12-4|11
ASTARPPYEQY
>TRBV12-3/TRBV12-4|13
ASSQGQGVKETQY
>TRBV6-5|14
ASSYRGSTQGSPLH
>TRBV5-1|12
ASIGGYETGELF
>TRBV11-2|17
ASSFGRLLTGTGNIEAF
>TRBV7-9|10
ASSDVHTEAF
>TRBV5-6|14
ASSRGTSGNYNEQF
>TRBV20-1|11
SARTAGANVLT
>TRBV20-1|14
SARDLFALGSQEAF
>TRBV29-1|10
SVARAQDTQY
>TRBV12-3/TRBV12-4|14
ASSSPAGGNAGELF
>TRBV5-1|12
ASSSGPNTGELF
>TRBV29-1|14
SATRQGNLAKNIQY
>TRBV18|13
ASSPDLGSSHEQY
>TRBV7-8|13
ASSPDSGTSYEQY